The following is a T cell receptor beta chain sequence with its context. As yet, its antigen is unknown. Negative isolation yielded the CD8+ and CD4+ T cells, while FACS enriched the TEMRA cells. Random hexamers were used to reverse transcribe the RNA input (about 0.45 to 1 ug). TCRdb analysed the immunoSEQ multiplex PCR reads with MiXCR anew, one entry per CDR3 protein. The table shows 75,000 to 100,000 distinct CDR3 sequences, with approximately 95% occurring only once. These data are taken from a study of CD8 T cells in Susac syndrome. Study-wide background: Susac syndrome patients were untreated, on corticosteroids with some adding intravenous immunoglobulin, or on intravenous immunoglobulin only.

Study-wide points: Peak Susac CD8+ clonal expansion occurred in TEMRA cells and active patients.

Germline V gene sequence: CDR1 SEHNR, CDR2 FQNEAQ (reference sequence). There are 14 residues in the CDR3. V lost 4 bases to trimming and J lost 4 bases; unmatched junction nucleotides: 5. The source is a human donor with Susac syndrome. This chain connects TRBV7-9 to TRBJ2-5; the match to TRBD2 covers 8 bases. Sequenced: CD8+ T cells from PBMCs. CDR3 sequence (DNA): TGTGCCAGCAGCTCTCCGGCGGGGGGAGAGACCCAGTACTTC. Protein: CASSSPAGGETQYF. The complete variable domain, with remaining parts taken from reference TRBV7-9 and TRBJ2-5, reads DTGVSQNPRHKITKRGQNVTFRCDPISEHNRLYWYRQTLGQGPEFLTYFQNEAQLEKSRLLSDRFSAERPKGSFSTLEIQRTEQGDSAMYLCASSSPAGGETQYFGPGTRLLVL.